This entry concerns a single T cell receptor beta chain. Repertoires were generated with immunoSEQ multiplex PCR, while TCRdb's copy carries only in-frame clones and drops some. This sample has approximately 25,000 clones, with 74% found just once. V gave up 2 bases and J gave up 6 bases, with 16 bases separating them. Per the germline V gene, CDR1 is LNHDA and CDR2 is SQIVND (reference sequence). The CDR3 has 15 amino acids. This entry belongs to a study of STAT5B mutations in CD4+ large granular lymphocyte leukemia. V usage is TRBV19 and J usage is TRBJ1-2, with D possibly TRBD1 on 6 matching bases. This receptor was obtained from a human donor in good health. The sample taken for sequencing was CD4+ T cells from blood buffy coats. The CDR3 region is CASSISHRRGHGYTF. In nucleotides, the CDR3 is TGTGCCAGTAGTATAAGTCATCGACGGGGGCATGGCTACACCTTC.